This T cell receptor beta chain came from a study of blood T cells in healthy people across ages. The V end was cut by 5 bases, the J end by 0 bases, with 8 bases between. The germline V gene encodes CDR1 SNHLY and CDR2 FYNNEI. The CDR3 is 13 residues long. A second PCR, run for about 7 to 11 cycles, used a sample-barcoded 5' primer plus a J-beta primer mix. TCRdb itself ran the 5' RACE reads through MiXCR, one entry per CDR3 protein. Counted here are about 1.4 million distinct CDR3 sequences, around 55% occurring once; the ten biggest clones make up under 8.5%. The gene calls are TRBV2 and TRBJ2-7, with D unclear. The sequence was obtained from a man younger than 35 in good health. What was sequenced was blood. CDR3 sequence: CASSKSSSYEQYF. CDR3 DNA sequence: TGTGCCAGCAGTAAATCGAGCTCCTACGAGCAGTACTTC.